These 15 T cell receptor beta chains originate from one sample sequenced in a study of CD8 T cells in Susac syndrome. Random hexamers were used to reverse transcribe the RNA input (about 0.5 to 1 ug). TCRdb re-called the immunoSEQ multiplex PCR reads through MiXCR, storing one row per CDR3 protein. The table lists 55,000 to 75,000 distinct CDR3 sequences, around 93% of them singletons. The specimen was CD4+ T cells from PBMCs. The receptors were sampled from a human donor with Susac syndrome.

The chain links TRBV7-9 to TRBJ2-3, with unresolved D. Trimming cost V 1 base and J 1 base, with 12 bases left between them. Germline V CDR1 and CDR2: SEHNR, FQNEAQ (reference sequence). CDR3 length: 16 amino acids. This CDR3 reads CASSLEVVVGTDTQYF. The CDR3 coding sequence is TGTGCCAGCAGCTTAGAAGTTGTTGTGGGCACAGATACGCAGTATTTT.

This clonotype has only a few counts. The chain links TRBV29-1 to TRBJ1-1; tentatively, D is TRBD1 (6 bases). The CDR3 is 13 amino acids. Trimming removed 5 bases from V and 0 bases from J, with 10 bases in between. CDR1 is SQVTM, CDR2 ANQGSEA, per germline. The CDR3 loop reads CSVTGHLNTEAFF. The CDR3 DNA reads TGCAGCGTTACGGGACACTTGAACACTGAAGCTTTCTTT.

This chain uses TRBV7-2 with TRBJ2-7, with 9 bases that match TRBD1. V lost 4 bases, J lost 3 bases, and 7 bases stayed unmatched. The CDR3 has 15 amino acids. The V gene's germline CDR1 is SGHTA and CDR2 FQGNSA. This CDR3 reads CASSSSGTGYYEQYF. As DNA, the CDR3 is TGTGCCAGCAGCTCCTCGGGGACAGGGTACTACGAGCAGTACTTC.

The chain joins TRBV5-4 to TRBJ2-3, with 12 nucleotides matching TRBD2. V lost 3 bases and J lost 5; bases outside the gene matches: 13. The CDR3 loop spans 18 amino acids. In germline, CDR1 is SGHNT, CDR2 YYREEE (reference sequence). The CDR3 region has the DNA TGTGCCAGCAGCTCAACCCTAGCGGGGGGGCAAGGGATAGATACGCAGTATTTT. Protein: CASSSTLAGGQGIDTQYF.

The chain employs TRBV6-2 or TRBV6-3 and TRBJ1-3; TRBD1 matches 8 bases. V lost 6 bases, J lost 7 bases, and 2 bases stayed unmatched. This CDR3 is 12 amino acids long. The germline CDR1 and CDR2 sequences are MNHEY and SVGEGT. CDR3 sequence reads: CASSRTGNTIYF. The CDR3 DNA follows: TGTGCCAGCAGCAGGACAGGGAACACCATATATTTT.

V is TRBV6-6 and J is TRBJ1-3; possibly TRBD1 for D (6 bases). Trimming left V 2 bases short and J 4 bases short, with 9 bases between. Germline CDR1 reads MNHNY; CDR2 reads SVGAGI (reference sequence). There are 14 residues in the CDR3. Written as DNA, the CDR3 is TGTGCCAGCAGTTACGAGGGGGTAGGAAACACCATATATTTT. This translates into CASSYEGVGNTIYF.

The V call is TRBV9, the J call TRBJ2-1; TRBD2 agrees at 10 bases. The CDR3 sequence is 17 residues long. The V gene's germline CDR1 is SGDLS and CDR2 YYNGEE. After removal of 4 bases from V and 0 bases from J, the junction contained 7 bases not matched to a gene. This CDR3 is CASSLLAGTPSYNEQFF. The CDR3 DNA is TGTGCCAGCAGCCTACTAGCGGGGACGCCCTCCTACAATGAGCAGTTCTTC.

V is TRBV7-9 and J is TRBJ2-7; no firm D call. V dropped 1 base and J dropped 0 bases, with 10 bases sitting between them. CDR3 length: 15 residues. In germline, CDR1 is SEHNR, CDR2 FQNEAQ (reference sequence). The CDR3 spells CASSLEGKSSYEQYF. The CDR3, as DNA: TGTGCCAGCAGCTTAGAGGGTAAGAGCTCCTACGAGCAGTACTTC.

The chain joins TRBV9 to TRBJ1-1; D gene unclear. The CDR3 consists of 14 residues. The germline gives CDR1 SGDLS, CDR2 YYNGEE. V was shortened by 2 bases and J by 0 bases, with 8 bases between the two germline ends. The CDR3 sequence is CASSVWLMNTEAFF. CDR3 nucleotides: TGTGCCAGCAGCGTTTGGCTCATGAACACTGAAGCTTTCTTT.

This clonotype came up a few times. The V gene is TRBV27, the J gene TRBJ2-7; the match to TRBD1 covers 8 bases. V dropped 6 bases and J dropped 5; count of bases not matched to a gene: 6. CDR1 and CDR2 (germline): MNHEY, SMNVEV (reference sequence). The CDR3 consists of 13 residues. The CDR3 DNA sequence: TGTGCCAGCAGATGGACAGGGAGCAACGAGCAGTACTTC. It specifies CASRWTGSNEQYF.

The CDR3 nucleotides are TGCAGCGTTGAAGGGGGCGCGAGTGTTGAAAAACTGTTTTTT. Amino acid sequence: CSVEGGASVEKLFF. The chain is built from TRBV29-1 and TRBJ1-4; perhaps TRBD1 as D (5 bases). The CDR3 has 14 amino acids. With 1 base removed from V and 7 bases from J, the gap between germline ends came to 13 bases. Germline CDR1 SQVTM, CDR2 ANQGSEA.

The chain is built from TRBV19 and TRBJ2-6; D not certain. Trimming removed 3 bases at V and 1 base at J, with 7 bases between. Germline CDR1 and CDR2: LNHDA and SQIVND (reference sequence). The CDR3 is made up of 15 amino acids. The CDR3 loop reads CASSIKGSGANVLTF. The CDR3 DNA reads TGTGCCAGTAGTATCAAAGGTTCTGGGGCCAACGTCCTGACTTTC. Full variable domain (outside the CDR3, taken from reference TRBV19 and TRBJ2-6): DGGITQSPKYLFRKEGQNVTLSCEQNLNHDAMYWYRQDPGQGLRLIYYSQIVNDFQKGDIAEGYSVSREKKESFPLTVTSAQKNPTAFYLCASSIKGSGANVLTFGAGSRLTVL.

The chain carries TRBV5-1 and TRBJ2-3, with 8 bases that match TRBD1. Unmatched junction bases numbered 10, after V lost 1 base and J lost 0 bases. The CDR3 is made up of 18 amino acids. The germline V gene encodes CDR1 SGHRS and CDR2 YFSETQ. The CDR3 is CASSLKTPGQASTDTQYF. The CDR3 DNA reads as TGCGCCAGCAGCTTGAAAACTCCGGGACAGGCTAGCACAGATACGCAGTATTTT.

The V gene is TRBV7-9, the J gene TRBJ1-1; 8 nucleotides match TRBD1. Unmatched junction bases numbered 15, after V lost 2 bases and J lost 4 bases. CDR1 and CDR2 from the germline V gene are SEHNR and FQNEAQ (reference sequence). This CDR3 comprises 18 residues. The CDR3 loop reads CASSLNSIPGGSGTEAFF. The CDR3 region has the DNA TGTGCCAGCAGCTTAAATTCGATTCCAGGGGGCTCGGGCACTGAAGCTTTCTTT.

The chain joins TRBV29-1 to TRBJ1-5; D uncertain. This CDR3 region has 13 residues. The germline gives CDR1 SQVTM, CDR2 ANQGSEA. Trimming removed 6 bases from V and 4 bases from J, with 13 bases in between. This CDR3 is CSVRESGNQPQHF. CDR3 coding DNA: TGCAGCGTCCGAGAATCGGGGAATCAGCCCCAGCATTTT.